This T cell receptor beta chain was captured by sequencing in a study of blood T cell repertoires in COVID-19. At the level of the study: PBMCs, B-cell-depleted T cells, or T cells were the source of the cDNA or gDNA that made up the material.

V lost 6 bases and J lost 4, with 8 bases in between. CDR1 is MNHEY and CDR2 is SVGAGI in the germline V gene. The CDR3 extends over 12 amino acids. Assay: immunoSEQ multiplex PCR; the TCRdb copy retains only in-frame clones and omits some. Among about 70,000 clones listed, 87% were seen once. The sequence came from a woman between 18 and 29 years old with acute or convalescent COVID-19. V is TRBV6-5 and J is TRBJ2-3; D not certain. Material: peripheral blood. The CDR3 loop is CASSGLPDTQYF. The CDR3 nucleotides read TGTGCCAGCAGCGGTTTACCAGATACGCAGTATTTT.